These 8 T cell receptor beta chains were sequenced from one sample in a study of T cells in Graves' hyperthyroidism and ophthalmopathy. It was RNA transcripts that yielded the amplified TCR beta CDR3 regions. In the first-round RT-PCR of the TCR CDR3, the HTBI primer set was used. TCRdb re-called the multiplex PCR reads through MiXCR, storing one row per CDR3 protein. The table has about 560,000 distinct CDR3 sequences, around 15% seen once. Sequencing used blood. These receptor sequences come from a woman aged 40 to 55 with Graves' hyperthyroidism.

The V call is TRBV13, the J call TRBJ2-3; 12 positions match TRBD2. Trimming at V came to 5 bases and at J to 6 bases, leaving 12 bases not matched to a gene. The CDR3 is made up of 17 amino acids. Germline CDR1 reads PRHDT; CDR2 reads FYEKMQ (reference sequence). The CDR3, as DNA: TGTGCCAGCAGCCACTCCGGGACTAGCGGGCCGCAGGATACGCAGTATTTT. Translating gives CASSHSGTSGPQDTQYF.

V usage is TRBV18 and J usage is TRBJ2-1; D gene unclear. Per the germline V gene, CDR1 is KGHSH and CDR2 is LQKENI. CDR3 length equals 13 residues. Between the trimmed V and J ends, which lost 0 bases and 4 bases, there was a span of 4 bases. The CDR3 nucleotides are TGTGCCAGCTCACCACCACAATACAATGAGCAGTTCTTC. It translates to CASSPPQYNEQFF.

This clonotype was found many times. This chain uses TRBV29-1 with TRBJ2-5, with 13 bases fitting TRBD2. The V gene's germline CDR1 is SQVTM and CDR2 ANQGSEA. V lost 5 bases and J lost 3; bases outside the gene matches: 12. CDR3 length: 17 amino acids. As DNA, the CDR3 is TGCAGCGTTCGTGGGACTAGCGGGACCCGGTGGGAAGAGACCCAGTACTTC. This translates into CSVRGTSGTRWEETQYF. Supplemented by reference TRBV29-1 and TRBJ2-5, the full variable domain reads SAVISQKPSRDICQRGTSLTIQCQVDSQVTMMFWYRQQPGQSLTLIATANQGSEATYESGFVIDKFPISRPNLTFSTLTVSNMSPEDSSIYLCSVRGTSGTRWEETQYFGPGTRLLVL.

At least ten counts were recorded for this clonotype. The chain carries TRBV11-2 and TRBJ2-5, with a weak D call TRBD1 (6 bases). The CDR3 sequence is 14 residues long. V was cut by 3 bases and J by 2 bases, with 10 bases left in between. The germline CDR1 and CDR2 sequences are SGHAT and FQNNGV. CDR3 loop: CASSLRTEQETQYF. In DNA form, the CDR3 reads TGTGCCAGCAGCTTGAGGACAGAACAAGAGACCCAGTACTTC.

The genes are TRBV9 and TRBJ1-6; D gene unclear. The CDR3 sequence is 14 residues long. Germline loops: CDR1 SGDLS, CDR2 YYNGEE. Between the trimmed V and J ends, which lost 0 bases and 8 bases, there was a span of 9 bases. CDR3 nucleotide sequence: TGTGCCAGCAGCGTAGGCCTTAATGATTCACCCCTCCACTTT. Translating it yields CASSVGLNDSPLHF.

Ten or more counts support this clonotype. This sequence joins TRBV27 and TRBJ1-1; no clear D. Germline V gene sequence: CDR1 MNHEY, CDR2 SMNVEV (reference sequence). This CDR3 is 13 amino acids long. The V end lost 6 bases, the J end lost 1 base, and 9 bases lay between the germline ends. The CDR3 protein is CASSLEENTEAFF. The CDR3 nucleotides are TGTGCCAGCAGCTTAGAGGAGAACACTGAAGCTTTCTTT.

The table lists this clonotype with many counts. The genes are TRBV5-5 and TRBJ1-1, with D hard to call. Germline loops: CDR1 SGHKS, CDR2 YYEKEE (reference sequence). The CDR3 is made up of 12 amino acids. V gave up 2 bases and J gave up 6 bases, with 8 bases separating them. The CDR3 spells CASSLDRSEAFF. DNA of the CDR3: TGTGCCAGCAGCTTAGACCGTTCTGAAGCTTTCTTT.

This clonotype was found many times. The CDR3 loop is CASSQGSTDTQYF. As DNA, the CDR3 is TGCGCCAGCAGTCAGGGAAGCACAGATACGCAGTATTTT. This rearrangement joins TRBV10-2 to TRBJ2-3; D possibly corresponds to TRBD1 (5 bases). This CDR3 contains 13 residues. The germline V gene encodes CDR1 WSHSY and CDR2 SAAADI. V was clipped by 5 bases and J by 0 bases, with 6 bases between them.